A selection of T cell receptor beta chains follows, all from one sample in a study of radiotherapy plus CTLA-4 blockade in lung cancer. The assay was immunoSEQ multiplex PCR, and TCRdb's table has in-frame clones only and misses some. The profile shows about 93,000 clones, almost 90% of them singletons. The sample here was peripheral blood, taken from a patient treated with radiotherapy plus ipilimumab. These TCRs come from a human donor with non-small cell lung cancer that progressed on radiotherapy plus ipilimumab. The CDR3 runs from the conserved cysteine through the conserved F or W. D genes are given only for firm matches. Only some rows state a clone size, as once, few, many or a class for expanded clones.

v_gene	d_gene	j_gene	abundance	CDR3nt	CDR3aa
TRBV25-1	-	TRBJ2-2	-	TGTGCCAGCAGTGGCCACATGGACACCGGGGAGCTGTTTTTT	CASSGHMDTGELFF
TRBV15	TRBD1	TRBJ1-1	once	TGTGCCACCAGCAGGCAGACAGGGATGAACACTGAAGCTTTCTTT	CATSRQTGMNTEAFF
TRBV7-2	-	TRBJ1-5	-	TGTGCCAGCAGCTTAGGGGGGGGTCACGATCAGCCCCAGCATTTT	CASSLGGGHDQPQHF
TRBV7-6	TRBD2	TRBJ2-1	-	TGTGCCAGCAGCTTAGGTAAAGCGGGAGAAGTTGGGGCGGCCTATGAGCAGTTCTTC	CASSLGKAGEVGAAYEQFF
TRBV5-1	TRBD1	TRBJ2-2	-	TGCGCCAGCACCCGACAGGGTATTGGCACCGGGGAGCTGTTTTTT	CASTRQGIGTGELFF
TRBV7-6	TRBD2	TRBJ2-2	few	TGTGCCAGCAGCTTTCCTAGCGGGACCACCGGGGAGCTGTTTTTT	CASSFPSGTTGELFF
TRBV10-2	-	TRBJ2-3	few	TGCGCCAGCAGTGTGAGTTGGGGAGATACGCAGTATTTT	CASSVSWGDTQYF
TRBV5-6	-	TRBJ2-4	few	TGTGCCAGCAGCTTGGCAGCAGGGGTATTCAACATTCAGTACTTC	CASSLAAGVFNIQYF
TRBV4-2	-	TRBJ2-7	-	TGTGCCAGCAGCCAAGTACTACCCACCGAGTTCTACGAGCAGTACTTC	CASSQVLPTEFYEQYF
TRBV2	-	TRBJ2-3	once	TGTGCCAAAACTAGTGATACGCAGTATTTT	CAKTSDTQYF
TRBV6-5	TRBD1	TRBJ2-7	-	TGTGCCAGCAGTTACTCTGGGGACAGCGCGGTCCACGAGCAGTACTTC	CASSYSGDSAVHEQYF
TRBV5-4	-	TRBJ2-7	few	TGTGCCAGCAGCACAGGCTACGAGCAGTACTTC	CASSTGYEQYF
TRBV14	-	TRBJ2-5	-	TGTGCCAGCAGCCAAGATCGTGCCAGGGGCTATGAGACCCAGTACTTC	CASSQDRARGYETQYF
TRBV5-1	TRBD1	TRBJ2-7	-	TGCGCCAGCAGCTTGGGCACAGGGGGCCTCGAGCAGTACTTC	CASSLGTGGLEQYF
TRBV2	TRBD2	TRBJ2-7	-	TGTGCCAGCAGTGTCTCACTAGCGGGAGGCTACGAGCAGTACTTC	CASSVSLAGGYEQYF
TRBV7-3	-	TRBJ1-1	-	TGTGCCAGCAGCTTTTTGTCGAACACTGAAGCTTTCTTT	CASSFLSNTEAFF
TRBV7-6	TRBD1	TRBJ2-1	-	TGTGCCAGCAGCCTCCGGGACAGGGTTTTGGTAGGGCAGTTCTTC	CASSLRDRVLVGQFF
TRBV27	-	TRBJ2-7	-	TGTGCCAGCAGTTCACGGACCTACGAGCAGTACTTC	CASSSRTYEQYF